The 27 T cell receptor beta chains presented below share a single source sample, sequenced in a study of graft-versus-host responses after intestinal transplantation. Their recognized antigens are unknown. The protocol was immunoSEQ multiplex PCR, while the TCRdb copy is restricted to in-frame clones and leaves out a portion. This sample yields about 99,000 clones, of which more than 85% are seen a single time; approximately 1% belongs to the top ten. The sample consisted of unstimulated CD8+ T cells sorted from spleen or lymph node cells, taken before intestinal transplant. Source of these receptors: a human donor who received an intestinal transplant.

This clone was recorded a few times. The chain employs TRBV19 and TRBJ1-2, with D uncertain. This CDR3 has 12 residues. Trimming took 1 base from V and 8 from J, leaving 8 bases between them. The germline V gene has CDR1 LNHDA and CDR2 SQIVND (reference sequence). The CDR3 is CASSIGWRGYTF. The CDR3 bases are TGTGCCAGTAGTATAGGCTGGAGGGGCTACACCTTC.

The J gene is TRBJ2-1, the V gene TRBV13; TRBD2 matches 15 bases. Germline V gives CDR1 PRHDT, CDR2 FYEKMQ (reference sequence). V lost 5 bases to trimming and J lost 8 bases; unmatched junction nucleotides: 7. CDR3 length: 16 amino acids. The CDR3 bases are TGTGCCAGCAGCGAGCGAGGACTAGCGGGGGGGTATGAGCAGTTCTTC. It is translated as CASSERGLAGGYEQFF.

The chain joins TRBV6-5 to TRBJ2-1; D not certain. The CDR3 loop spans 13 amino acids. Looked up from germline, CDR1 is MNHEY and CDR2 is SVGAGI. Trimming pared 10 bases from V and 5 bases from J, leaving 15 bases between. Here the CDR3 reads CATETAANNEQFF. CDR3 sequence (DNA): TGTGCCACCGAGACGGCGGCTAACAATGAGCAGTTCTTC.

The V and J genes are TRBV6-5 and TRBJ2-1, with a possible D match to TRBD2 (6 bases). The germline V gene encodes CDR1 MNHEY and CDR2 SVGAGI. CDR3 length: 15 residues. Deletions cut 8 bases from V and 8 bases from J, with 22 bases between. This CDR3 reads CASAAGFAPRDEQFF. CDR3 nucleotides: TGTGCCAGCGCTGCGGGGTTCGCCCCTAGGGATGAGCAGTTCTTC.

The J gene is TRBJ1-2, the V gene TRBV6-1; D is possibly TRBD1 (5 bases). The germline V and J ends were trimmed by 6 bases and 6 bases, with 20 bases remaining between them. The CDR3 sequence is 15 residues long. Germline V gene data show CDR1 as MNHNS and CDR2 as SASEGT. CDR3 amino acids: CASSGFRGGSDGYTF. CDR3 coding DNA: TGTGCCAGCAGCGGATTCCGGGGGGGTTCAGATGGCTACACCTTC.

The CDR3 is CAISDSLGGPNEQFF. Here the CDR3 DNA reads TGTGCCATCAGTGATAGCCTTGGGGGACCCAATGAGCAGTTCTTC. The chain recombines TRBV10-3 with TRBJ2-1; D could derive from TRBD1 or TRBD2 (5 bases each). Trimming cost V 3 bases and J 6 bases, with 15 bases left between them. The CDR3 is made up of 15 amino acids. Looked up from germline, CDR1 is ENHRY and CDR2 is SYGVKD.

This clone was recorded once. This chain uses TRBV9 with TRBJ2-3, with a weak D call TRBD1 (5 bases). The CDR3 contains 14 residues. Germline V gene lookup returns CDR1 SGDLS and CDR2 YYNGEE. The V gene lost 4 bases and the J gene lost 1 base, with 10 bases spanning the gap. CDR3 residues: CASSSRDGTDTQYF. The DNA for the CDR3 is TGTGCCAGCAGCTCCAGGGATGGCACAGATACGCAGTATTTT.

This chain links TRBV30 with TRBJ1-1; D not resolved. Germline V lookup: CDR1 GTSNPN, CDR2 SVGIG (reference sequence). Deletions cut 5 bases from V and 0 bases from J, with 10 bases between. This CDR3 has 13 amino acids. CDR3 coding DNA: TGTGCCTGGGTCCCCCACCTGAACACTGAAGCTTTCTTT. Translation: CAWVPHLNTEAFF.

This chain uses TRBV4-1 with TRBJ2-7, with TRBD2 identical over 8 bases. From germline, CDR1 is MGHRA and CDR2 YSYEKL. After removal of 3 bases from V and 4 bases from J, the junction contained 5 bases not matched to a gene. This CDR3 is 14 amino acids long. CDR3 nucleotide sequence: TGCGCCAGCAGCCACGCGGGGGGCGGGTACGAGCAGTACTTC. Protein: CASSHAGGGYEQYF.

Note on this clone: In the same sample, other DNA sequences code for this CDR3. This rearrangement joins TRBV27 to TRBJ2-7; D assignment may be TRBD1 or TRBD2 (5 bases each). Germline CDR1 and CDR2: MNHEY and SMNVEV (reference sequence). V was cut by 3 bases and J by 2 bases, with 8 bases left in between. The CDR3 covers 13 residues. The CDR3 protein is CASSFGGTYEQYF. CDR3 nucleotides: TGTGCCAGCAGTTTTGGGGGAACCTACGAGCAGTACTTC.

The V gene is TRBV14, the J gene TRBJ2-1, with D possibly being TRBD1 (7 bases). The CDR3 is 16 residues long. CDR1 and CDR2 from the germline V gene are SGHDN and FVKESK. Trimming pared 3 bases from V and 4 bases from J, leaving 16 bases between. CDR3 in DNA: TGTGCCAGCAGCCATCGAGGAGGGGGCAGGTACAATGAGCAGTTCTTC. Its translation: CASSHRGGGRYNEQFF.

This rearrangement joins TRBV15 to TRBJ2-5; D not resolved. CDR1 is LNHNV, CDR2 YYDKDF, per germline (reference sequence). Trimming pared 3 bases from V and 5 bases from J, leaving 10 bases between. The CDR3 runs 13 residues. CDR3 sequence reads: CATSRTRWETQYF. CDR3 bases: TGTGCCACCAGCAGGACCCGTTGGGAGACCCAGTACTTC.

The genes are TRBV19 and TRBJ2-6; D gene uncertain. The CDR3 covers 13 residues. Germline V gives CDR1 LNHDA, CDR2 SQIVND (reference sequence). V was trimmed by 8 bases and J by 4 bases, leaving 9 bases between them. The CDR3 protein is CASRLGGANVLTF. The DNA of the CDR3 is TGTGCCAGTCGGTTGGGGGGGGCCAACGTCCTGACTTTC.

J is TRBJ2-2 and V is TRBV6-5; D is unclear. V lost 7 bases, J lost 6 bases, and 12 bases lay in between. Per the germline V gene, CDR1 is MNHEY and CDR2 is SVGAGI. This CDR3 is 13 amino acids long. The CDR3 DNA is TGTGCCAGCACAGACCAAGGGTCCGGGGAGCTGTTTTTT. Its protein product is CASTDQGSGELFF.

This clone appeared once. This chain joins TRBV29-1 and TRBJ1-1; D unclear. Per germline, CDR1 SQVTM and CDR2 ANQGSEA. This CDR3 comprises 11 residues. V was trimmed by 5 bases and J by 1 base, leaving 5 bases between them. The CDR3 coding sequence is TGCAGCGTTTCCCGGAACACTGAAGCTTTCTTT. Translation: CSVSRNTEAFF.

J is TRBJ1-4 and V is TRBV6-6; D is possibly TRBD1 (5 bases). Germline V CDR1 and CDR2: MNHNY, SVGAGI (reference sequence). The CDR3 runs 13 residues. V was trimmed by 2 bases and J by 8 bases, leaving 9 bases between them. As DNA, the CDR3 is TGTGCCAGCAGTTACCCAGACAGCGAAAAACTGTTTTTT. Encoded protein: CASSYPDSEKLFF.

The V call is TRBV5-6, the J call TRBJ2-3; 7 positions agree with TRBD1. Looked up from germline, CDR1 is SGHDT and CDR2 is YYEEEE. The CDR3 consists of 17 residues. Trimming at V came to 2 bases and at J to 1 base, leaving 10 bases not matched to a gene. DNA of the CDR3: TGTGCCAGCAGCTTTCTTGTAGGTGACAGGGGCACAGATACGCAGTATTTT. Protein product: CASSFLVGDRGTDTQYF. Based on the CDR3 plus reference TRBV5-6 and TRBJ2-3, the full variable domain is DAGVTQSPTHLIKTRGQQVTLRCSPKSGHDTVSWYQQALGQGPQFIFQYYEEEERQRGNFPDRFSGHQFPNYSSELNVNALLLGDSALYLCASSFLVGDRGTDTQYFGPGTRLTVL.

The J gene is TRBJ2-7, the V gene TRBV6-1, with D perhaps matching TRBD2 (6 bases). The V end was cut by 11 bases, the J end by 2 bases, with 10 bases between. Germline assignment: CDR1 MNHNS and CDR2 SASEGT. The CDR3 sequence is 11 residues long. This chain's CDR3 is CAVWRAYEQYF. CDR3 DNA sequence: TGTGCCGTGTGGAGGGCCTACGAGCAGTACTTC.

The V call is TRBV18, the J call TRBJ2-2, with TRBD1 matching 10 bases. Trimming took 5 bases from V and 5 from J; bases not matched to a gene: 5. The CDR3 is 15 residues long. Germline CDR1 KGHSH, CDR2 LQKENI. DNA for the CDR3: TGTGCCAGCTCAACGCCGGGACAGGGGACCGGGGAGCTGTTTTTT. Its translation: CASSTPGQGTGELFF.

This sequence joins TRBV12-5 and TRBJ1-1; D is undetermined. Germline V gene lookup returns CDR1 LGHNT and CDR2 FRNRAP. The CDR3 has 15 amino acids. V was trimmed by 0 bases and J by 5 bases, leaving 13 bases between them. CDR3 amino acids: CASGLVQGYVTEAFF. The CDR3 DNA reads as TGTGCTAGTGGTTTGGTACAAGGGTACGTAACTGAAGCTTTCTTT.

The chain recombines TRBV4-2 with TRBJ2-1; 9 bases line up with TRBD1. J lost 8 bases, V lost 3 bases, and 11 bases had no gene match. This CDR3 comprises 16 residues. Per the germline V gene, CDR1 is LGHNA and CDR2 is YNFKEQ. CDR3 in DNA: TGTGCCAGCAGCCAGGACCTCCCGGGACAGGGATATGAGCAGTTCTTC. This sequence encodes CASSQDLPGQGYEQFF.

The rearrangement joins TRBV19 to TRBJ1-5; the D gene is possibly TRBD1 (5 bases). CDR3 length: 16 amino acids. The germline V and J ends were trimmed by 4 bases and 0 bases, with 13 bases remaining between them. Germline V gene sequence: CDR1 LNHDA, CDR2 SQIVND (reference sequence). For the CDR3, the DNA is TGTGCCAGTAGTACTGGGGGGGGAGATAGCAATCAGCCCCAGCATTTT. This sequence encodes CASSTGGGDSNQPQHF.

CDR3 loop: CASSLGGRTIYEQYF. For the CDR3, the DNA is TGTGCCAGCAGCTTAGGGGGGCGGACGATCTACGAGCAGTACTTC. The V call is TRBV11-2, the J call TRBJ2-7, with D tentatively TRBD1 (6 bases). Germline V lookup: CDR1 SGHAT, CDR2 FQNNGV. This CDR3 is 15 amino acids long. V lost 1 base, J lost 3 bases, and 13 bases lay in between.

The V gene is TRBV4-1, the J gene TRBJ1-1; a weak D match, TRBD1 (6 bases). The germline gives CDR1 MGHRA, CDR2 YSYEKL. Deletions cut 4 bases from V and 1 base from J, with 7 bases between. CDR3 length: 13 residues. CDR3 sequence reads: CASSLGGNTEAFF. As DNA, the CDR3 is TGCGCCAGCAGCCTAGGGGGGAACACTGAAGCTTTCTTT.

V usage is TRBV12-5 and J usage is TRBJ1-6, with D possibly TRBD1 on 5 matching bases. The germline V gene encodes CDR1 LGHNT and CDR2 FRNRAP. V lost 10 bases and J 13 bases, leaving 17 bases between the germline ends. The CDR3 has 12 residues. The CDR3 reads CATRDGLGPLHF. The CDR3 coding sequence is TGTGCTACCCGGGACGGCCTAGGGCCCCTCCACTTT.

This chain uses TRBV6-1 with TRBJ2-1; the match to TRBD2 covers 8 bases. The CDR3 has 15 amino acids. Germline values: CDR1 MNHNS, CDR2 SASEGT. V shed 7 bases, J shed 8 bases, and the junction held 13 bases outside the gene matches. Here the CDR3 reads CASIRTSSWSDEQFF. The CDR3 coding sequence is TGTGCCAGCATCAGGACTAGCTCTTGGTCTGATGAGCAGTTCTTC.

This clone was picked up one time. The chain has TRBV7-9 and TRBJ1-5; the match to TRBD1 covers 9 bases. CDR1 SEHNR and CDR2 FQNEAQ come from the germline V gene (reference sequence). The V segment lost 5 bases and the J segment 4 bases; nucleotides outside the gene matches: 6. This CDR3 has 15 residues. The CDR3 is CASSTSGTGNQPQHF. The CDR3 region has the DNA TGTGCCAGCAGCACTTCCGGGACAGGGAATCAGCCCCAGCATTTT.